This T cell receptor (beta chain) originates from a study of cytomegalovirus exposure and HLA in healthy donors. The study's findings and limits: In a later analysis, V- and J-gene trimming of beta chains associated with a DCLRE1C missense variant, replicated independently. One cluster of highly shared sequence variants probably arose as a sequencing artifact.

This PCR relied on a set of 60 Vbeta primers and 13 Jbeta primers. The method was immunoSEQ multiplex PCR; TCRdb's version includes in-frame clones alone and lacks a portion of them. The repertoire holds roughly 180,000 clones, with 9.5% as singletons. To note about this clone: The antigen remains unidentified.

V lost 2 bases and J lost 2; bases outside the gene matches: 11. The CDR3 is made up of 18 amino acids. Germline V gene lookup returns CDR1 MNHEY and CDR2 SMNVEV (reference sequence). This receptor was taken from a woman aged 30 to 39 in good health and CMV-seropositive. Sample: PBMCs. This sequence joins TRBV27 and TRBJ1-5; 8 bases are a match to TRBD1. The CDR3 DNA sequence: TGTGCCAGCAGTTTAGAGGGACAGGCGCCTCGGGGCAATCAGCCCCAGCATTTT. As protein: CASSLEGQAPRGNQPQHF.